This passage covers 14 T cell receptor beta chains from one sample sequenced in a study of beta chain features in type 1 diabetes. Of the isolated RNA, all was reverse transcribed, and so the sequenced material was expressed TCRB transcripts. Profiling relied on immunoSEQ multiplex PCR, and the TCRdb table lists in-frame clones only, not all of them. Among 250,000 to 350,000 clones listed, approximately 14% were seen once. Input material: central memory CD4+ T cells from blood. The receptor set was obtained from a man aged 25 to 40 in good health.

This clone was observed a handful of times. The chain is built from TRBV4-3 and TRBJ2-5; the D gene is possibly TRBD1 (6 bases). The V end was cut by 1 base, the J end by 7 bases, with 10 bases between. The CDR3 is made up of 13 amino acids. The germline gives CDR1 LGHNA, CDR2 YSLEER. CDR3 residues: CASSQGQGGTQYF. CDR3 nucleotides: TGCGCCAGCAGCCAAGGCCAAGGGGGGACCCAGTACTTC.

This chain links TRBV6-1 with TRBJ1-1; 9 bases map to TRBD1. Unmatched junction bases numbered 10, after V lost 6 bases and J lost 5 bases. Germline-derived CDR1 and CDR2 are MNHNS and SASEGT. This CDR3 has 15 amino acids. Here the CDR3 DNA reads TGTGCCAGCAGCGAAACGACAGGGGGAGCGACTGAAGCTTTCTTT. Residues: CASSETTGGATEAFF.

This clone was detected only a few times. This chain connects TRBV7-9 to TRBJ1-1, with D maybe TRBD1 (6 bases). CDR1 is SEHNR, CDR2 FQNEAQ, per germline (reference sequence). The CDR3 spans 15 residues. V was pared by 0 bases and J by 5 bases, with 13 bases between. The CDR3 sequence is CASSLANAGETEAFF. The CDR3 nucleotides read TGTGCCAGCAGCTTAGCGAACGCAGGGGAAACTGAAGCTTTCTTT.

This clone came up a few times. This CDR3 is also generated by other DNA sequences in the sample. This sequence joins TRBV4-3 and TRBJ1-2; D remains ambiguous. The CDR3 is 13 amino acids. V was pared by 0 bases and J by 3 bases, with 5 bases between. The germline V gene encodes CDR1 LGHNA and CDR2 YSLEER. The CDR3 DNA sequence: TGCGCCAGCAGCCAAGATGAGGACTATGGCTACACCTTC. Translation gives CASSQDEDYGYTF.

This clone has a handful of counts. The J gene is TRBJ1-3, the V gene TRBV5-1, with D uncertain. Germline-derived CDR1 and CDR2 are SGHRS and YFSETQ. V was pared by 4 bases and J by 4 bases, with 9 bases between. The CDR3 has 13 amino acids. The CDR3 reads CASSPGRGNTIYF. The DNA of the CDR3 is TGCGCCAGCAGCCCAGGACGAGGAAACACCATATATTTT.

This clone appeared many times. The chain couples TRBV4-3 to TRBJ1-1; no clear D. CDR3 length equals 13 residues. V lost 6 bases and J 4 bases, leaving 12 bases between the germline ends. Per the germline V gene, CDR1 is LGHNA and CDR2 is YSLEER. CDR3 amino acids: CASRMTTSTEAFF. In DNA, the CDR3 is TGCGCCAGCAGGATGACCACATCCACTGAAGCTTTCTTT.

V usage is TRBV6-6 and J usage is TRBJ2-7, with D unresolved. From germline, CDR1 is MNHNY and CDR2 SVGAGI (reference sequence). The V gene lost 6 bases and the J gene lost 2 bases, with 14 bases spanning the gap. This CDR3 comprises 14 residues. CDR3 DNA: TGTGCCAGCAGCCCTACCGGACGGCCCTACGAGCAGTACGTC. It specifies CASSPTGRPYEQYV.

This clone appeared once. CDR3 coding DNA: TGCGCCAGCAGCCAGGGGACAGGGGAGAACTATGGCTACACCTTC. Its translation: CASSQGTGENYGYTF. The chain joins TRBV5-1 to TRBJ1-2; the match to TRBD1 covers 10 bases. The CDR3 is 15 amino acids. The V and J ends lost 4 bases and 2 bases, in that order; junction bases with no gene match: 5. Germline V gene sequence: CDR1 SGHRS, CDR2 YFSETQ. Using reference TRBV5-1 and TRBJ1-2 for the parts outside the CDR3, the full variable domain is KAGVTQTPRYLIKTRGQQVTLSCSPISGHRSVSWYQQTPGQGLQFLFEYFSETQRNKGNFPGRFSGRQFSNSRSEMNVSTLELGDSALYLCASSQGTGENYGYTFGSGTRLTVV.

This chain connects TRBV27 to TRBJ2-2, with a weak D call TRBD2 (6 bases). Germline CDR1 is MNHEY and CDR2 is SMNVEV (reference sequence). The CDR3 covers 14 residues. With 10 bases removed from V and 1 base from J, the gap between germline ends came to 13 bases. CDR3 in DNA: TGTGCCACAAGAGTTAGCGGGAACACCGGGGAGCTGTTTTTT. Translated: CATRVSGNTGELFF.

This clone was detected only a few times. The CDR3: CASRITGVSQPQHF. The CDR3 DNA sequence: TGTGCCAGCAGGATAACAGGGGTCAGTCAGCCCCAGCATTTT. The gene calls are TRBV2 and TRBJ1-5, with 7 bases lining up with TRBD1. Per germline, CDR1 SNHLY and CDR2 FYNNEI. The trim removed 6 bases at V and 6 bases at J, leaving 8 bases unmatched. This CDR3 has 14 amino acids.

The rearrangement uses TRBV30 and TRBJ1-2; no definite D call. The CDR3 runs to 14 residues. CDR1 and CDR2 from the germline V gene are GTSNPN and SVGIG (reference sequence). Between the trimmed V and J ends, which lost 3 bases and 0 bases, there was a span of 11 bases. The CDR3 sequence: CAWSRTDANYGYTF. In DNA, the CDR3 is TGTGCCTGGAGCCGGACCGATGCTAACTATGGCTACACCTTC.

The chain is built from TRBV4-3 and TRBJ1-2, with D perhaps TRBD1 (6 bases). The CDR3 is 15 amino acids. Germline V CDR1 and CDR2: LGHNA, YSLEER. With 0 bases removed from V and 3 bases from J, the gap between germline ends came to 11 bases. The CDR3 here is CASSQENRADYGYTF. In DNA, the CDR3 is TGCGCCAGCAGCCAAGAAAACAGGGCTGACTATGGCTACACCTTC.

The gene calls are TRBV4-1 and TRBJ2-1; no firm D call. Per the germline V gene, CDR1 is MGHRA and CDR2 is YSYEKL. V lost 0 bases to trimming and J lost 5 bases, with 14 bases between them. The CDR3 sequence is 16 residues long. The CDR3 sequence is CASSQDRSGFHNEQFF. The CDR3 DNA reads as TGCGCCAGCAGCCAAGACCGCTCCGGGTTCCACAATGAGCAGTTCTTC.

This clone was seen a few times. The chain has TRBV4-2 and TRBJ2-1; 7 bases line up with TRBD2. V dropped 4 bases and J dropped 12; count of bases not matched to a gene: 18. The V gene's germline CDR1 is LGHNA and CDR2 YNFKEQ. This CDR3 spans 16 amino acids. CDR3 sequence: CASSRIFQRDFRGQFF. Written as DNA, the CDR3 is TGTGCCAGCAGCCGAATCTTCCAGCGGGATTTTCGCGGGCAGTTCTTC.